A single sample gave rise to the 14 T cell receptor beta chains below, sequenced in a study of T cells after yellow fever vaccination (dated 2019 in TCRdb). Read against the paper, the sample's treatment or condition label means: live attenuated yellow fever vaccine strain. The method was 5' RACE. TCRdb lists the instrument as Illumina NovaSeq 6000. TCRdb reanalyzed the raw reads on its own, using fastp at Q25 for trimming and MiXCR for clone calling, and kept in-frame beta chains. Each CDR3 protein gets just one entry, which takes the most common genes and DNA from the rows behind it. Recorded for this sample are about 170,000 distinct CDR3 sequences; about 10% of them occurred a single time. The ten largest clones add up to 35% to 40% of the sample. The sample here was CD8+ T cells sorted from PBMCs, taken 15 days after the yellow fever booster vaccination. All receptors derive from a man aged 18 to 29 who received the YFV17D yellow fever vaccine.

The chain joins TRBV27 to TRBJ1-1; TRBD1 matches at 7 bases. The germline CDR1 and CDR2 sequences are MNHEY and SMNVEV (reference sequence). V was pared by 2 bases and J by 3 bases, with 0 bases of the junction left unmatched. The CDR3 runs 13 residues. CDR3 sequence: CASSLQGDTEAFF. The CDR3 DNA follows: TGTGCCAGCAGTTTACAGGGGGACACTGAAGCTTTCTTT.

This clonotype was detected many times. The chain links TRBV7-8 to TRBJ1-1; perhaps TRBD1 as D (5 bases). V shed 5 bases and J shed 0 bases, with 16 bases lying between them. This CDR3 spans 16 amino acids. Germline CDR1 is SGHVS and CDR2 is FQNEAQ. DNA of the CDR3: TGTGCCAGCAGCCCCCGCCCGGAGGGGTTGAACACTGAAGCTTTCTTT. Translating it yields CASSPRPEGLNTEAFF.

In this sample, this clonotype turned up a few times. CDR3 protein: CASSPMGGGETEAFF. The CDR3 nucleotides read TGTGCCAGCAGCCCTATGGGGGGAGGGGAGACTGAAGCTTTCTTT. V and J are TRBV4-2 and TRBJ1-1, with D perhaps matching TRBD1 (5 bases). The length of the CDR3 is 15 residues. Between the trimmed V and J ends, which lost 4 bases and 5 bases, there was a span of 17 bases. Germline CDR1 is LGHNA and CDR2 is YNFKEQ.

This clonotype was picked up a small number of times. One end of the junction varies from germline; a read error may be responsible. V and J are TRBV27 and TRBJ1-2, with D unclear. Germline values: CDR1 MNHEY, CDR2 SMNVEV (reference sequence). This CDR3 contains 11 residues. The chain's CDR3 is CASSIGTDLIF. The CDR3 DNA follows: TGTGCCAGCAGTATCGGAACGGACCTAATCTTC.

CDR3 DNA sequence: TGTGCCAGCAGACTGGGGGGAGCAACTAATGAAAAACTGTTTTTT. The encoded protein is CASRLGGATNEKLFF. The gene calls are TRBV13 and TRBJ1-4; D possibly corresponds to TRBD1 (5 bases). The germline V and J ends were trimmed by 6 bases and 0 bases, with 11 bases remaining between them. In germline, CDR1 is PRHDT, CDR2 FYEKMQ (reference sequence). The CDR3 has 15 residues. Combining the CDR3 with reference TRBV13 and TRBJ1-4 gives the whole variable domain AAGVIQSPRHLIKEKRETATLKCYPIPRHDTVYWYQQGPGQDPQFLISFYEKMQSDKGSIPDRFSAQQFSDYHSELNMSSLELGDSALYFCASRLGGATNEKLFFGSGTQLSVL.

The CDR3 coding sequence is TGTGCCATCAGTGAGGTGGCTAGCAGCACAGATACGCAGTATTTT. It yields the protein CAISEVASSTDTQYF. The chain joins TRBV10-3 to TRBJ2-3; maybe TRBD2 (5 bases). V was shortened by 2 bases and J by 0 bases, with 9 bases between the two germline ends. The CDR3 sequence is 15 residues long. CDR1 is ENHRY, CDR2 SYGVKD, per germline.

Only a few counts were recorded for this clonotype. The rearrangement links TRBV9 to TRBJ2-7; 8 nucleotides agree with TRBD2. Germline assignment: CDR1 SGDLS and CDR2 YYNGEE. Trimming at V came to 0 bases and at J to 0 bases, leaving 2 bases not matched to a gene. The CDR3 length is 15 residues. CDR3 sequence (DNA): TGTGCCAGCAGCGTAGGAAGCGGGGGCTCCTACGAGCAGTACTTC. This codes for CASSVGSGGSYEQYF.

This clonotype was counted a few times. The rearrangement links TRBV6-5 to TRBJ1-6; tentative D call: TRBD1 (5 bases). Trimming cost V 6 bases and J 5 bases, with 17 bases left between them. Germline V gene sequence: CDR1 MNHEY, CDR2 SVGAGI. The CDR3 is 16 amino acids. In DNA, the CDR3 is TGTGCCAGCAGGAAAGGGGCATGGGGGAATAATTCACCCCTCCACTTT. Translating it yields CASRKGAWGNNSPLHF.

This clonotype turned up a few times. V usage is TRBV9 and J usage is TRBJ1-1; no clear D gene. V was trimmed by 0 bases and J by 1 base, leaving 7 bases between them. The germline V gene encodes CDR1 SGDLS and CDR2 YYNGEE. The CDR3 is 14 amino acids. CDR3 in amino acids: CASSVEGPNTEAFF. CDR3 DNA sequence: TGTGCCAGCAGCGTAGAAGGGCCGAACACTGAAGCTTTCTTT.

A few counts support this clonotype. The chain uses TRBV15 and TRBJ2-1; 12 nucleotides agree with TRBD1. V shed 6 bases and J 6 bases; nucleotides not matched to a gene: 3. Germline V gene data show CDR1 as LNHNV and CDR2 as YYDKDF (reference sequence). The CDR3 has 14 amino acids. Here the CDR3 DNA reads TGTGCCACCAGAAGGGACAGGGGGCTCAATGAGCAGTTCTTC. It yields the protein CATRRDRGLNEQFF.

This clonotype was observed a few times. CDR3 sequence (DNA): TGTGCCAGCAGCGCAATACTAGCGGGGGGCCCAGAGACCCAGTACTTC. This sequence encodes CASSAILAGGPETQYF. The gene calls are TRBV7-8 and TRBJ2-5, with 12 bases aligning to TRBD2. The CDR3 contains 16 residues. V lost 5 bases, J lost 4 bases, and 8 bases stayed unmatched. Germline V CDR1 and CDR2: SGHVS, FQNEAQ.

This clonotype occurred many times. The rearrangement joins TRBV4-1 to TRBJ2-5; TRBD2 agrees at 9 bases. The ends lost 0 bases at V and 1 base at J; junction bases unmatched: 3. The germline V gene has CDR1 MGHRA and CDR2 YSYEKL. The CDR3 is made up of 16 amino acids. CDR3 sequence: CASSQDPAGGQETQYF. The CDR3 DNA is TGCGCCAGCAGCCAAGACCCAGCGGGGGGCCAAGAGACCCAGTACTTC.

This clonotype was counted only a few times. CDR3 region: CASSVVTQGANEQFF. The CDR3 bases are TGTGCCAGCAGCGTAGTAACCCAGGGGGCGAATGAGCAGTTCTTC. This chain links TRBV9 with TRBJ2-1; 8 bases are shared with TRBD1. The CDR3 spans 15 residues. Trimming cost V 0 bases and J 7 bases; bases outside gene matches: 6. Germline values: CDR1 SGDLS, CDR2 YYNGEE.

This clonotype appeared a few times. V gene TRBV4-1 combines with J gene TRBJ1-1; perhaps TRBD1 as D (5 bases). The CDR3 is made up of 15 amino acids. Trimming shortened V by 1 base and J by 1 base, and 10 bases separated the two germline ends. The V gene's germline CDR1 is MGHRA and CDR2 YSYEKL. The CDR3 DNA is TGCGCCAGCAGCCAAGGGGGGTTCGGGAACACTGAAGCTTTCTTT. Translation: CASSQGGFGNTEAFF.